The 6 T cell receptor beta chains below were found in one sample sequenced in a study of T cells after yellow fever vaccination. Each CDR3 protein is one row after TCRdb ran MiXCR on the 5' RACE reads. This table has 340,000 or so distinct CDR3 sequences, roughly an eighth appearing once. Source: CD4+ T cells sorted from PBMCs, taken 15 days after the yellow fever booster vaccination. These receptors originate from a man younger than 35 who received the YFV17D yellow fever vaccine.

This clonotype was found a few times. The rearrangement uses TRBV5-1 and TRBJ1-6; 7 bases fit TRBD1. V gave up 1 base and J gave up 7 bases; unmatched junction bases: 5. The CDR3 sequence is 15 residues long. Germline V gene sequence: CDR1 SGHRS, CDR2 YFSETQ. In DNA form, the CDR3 reads TGCGCCAGCAGCTTGACAGGGGAAAGGAATTCACCCCTCCACTTT. Protein sequence: CASSLTGERNSPLHF.

The genes are TRBV18 and TRBJ2-1; D uncertain. Germline values: CDR1 KGHSH, CDR2 LQKENI. The germline V and J ends were trimmed by 3 bases and 2 bases, with 8 bases remaining between them. The CDR3 extends over 14 amino acids. The CDR3 loop is CASSPPFPYNEQFF. CDR3 nucleotides: TGTGCCAGCTCACCCCCTTTCCCCTACAATGAGCAGTTCTTC.

The V gene is TRBV19, the J gene TRBJ1-2; D possibly corresponds to TRBD1 (6 bases). V was clipped by 3 bases and J by 5 bases, with 13 bases between them. Germline V gene lookup returns CDR1 LNHDA and CDR2 SQIVND (reference sequence). The CDR3 covers 14 residues. In nucleotides, the CDR3 is TGTGCCAGTAGTATCCAGACAGGCCGTTATGGCTACACCTTC. Its translation is CASSIQTGRYGYTF. Complete variable domain (other parts from reference TRBV19 and TRBJ1-2): DGGITQSPKYLFRKEGQNVTLSCEQNLNHDAMYWYRQDPGQGLRLIYYSQIVNDFQKGDIAEGYSVSREKKESFPLTVTSAQKNPTAFYLCASSIQTGRYGYTFGSGTRLTVV.

This clonotype was detected only a few times. The chain uses TRBV20-1 and TRBJ2-3, with 13 positions matching TRBD2. Per germline, CDR1 DFQATT and CDR2 SNEGSKA (reference sequence). V shed 0 bases, J shed 6 bases, and the junction held 9 bases outside the gene matches. The CDR3 is 17 residues long. The CDR3 coding sequence is TGCAGTGCTAGAGACGTTAAGACTAGCGGGGGGCGGGATACGCAGTATTTT. It codes for CSARDVKTSGGRDTQYF.

This clonotype was seen at least ten times. The chain links TRBV6-5 to TRBJ2-1; 12 positions match TRBD2. This CDR3 has 16 amino acids. In germline, CDR1 is MNHEY, CDR2 SVGAGI. The CDR3 reads CGTGLAGSGPYNEQFF. The CDR3 bases are TGTGGAACTGGACTAGCGGGGTCGGGTCCCTACAATGAGCAGTTCTTC.

This clonotype appeared many times. V gene TRBV20-1 combines with J gene TRBJ2-1; 9 bases fit TRBD2. This CDR3 spans 14 amino acids. Germline CDR1 DFQATT, CDR2 SNEGSKA (reference sequence). J was trimmed by 9 bases and V by 6 bases; bases with no gene match: 12. The DNA for the CDR3 is TGCAGTGCCCCTCCGAGGACTAGCGATGCTGAGCAGTTCTTC. It yields the protein CSAPPRTSDAEQFF.